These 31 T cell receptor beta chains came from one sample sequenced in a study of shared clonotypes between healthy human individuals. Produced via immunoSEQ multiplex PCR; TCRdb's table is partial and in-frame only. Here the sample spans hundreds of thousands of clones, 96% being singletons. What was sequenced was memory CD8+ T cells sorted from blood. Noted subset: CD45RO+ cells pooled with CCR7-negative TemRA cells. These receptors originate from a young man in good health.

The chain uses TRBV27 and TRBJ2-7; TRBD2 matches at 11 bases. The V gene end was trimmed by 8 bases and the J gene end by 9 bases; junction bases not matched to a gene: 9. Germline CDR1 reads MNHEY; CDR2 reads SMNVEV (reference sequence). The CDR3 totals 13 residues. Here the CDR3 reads CASRLAGRIRQYF. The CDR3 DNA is TGTGCCAGCCGACTAGCGGGACGTATTAGGCAGTACTTC.

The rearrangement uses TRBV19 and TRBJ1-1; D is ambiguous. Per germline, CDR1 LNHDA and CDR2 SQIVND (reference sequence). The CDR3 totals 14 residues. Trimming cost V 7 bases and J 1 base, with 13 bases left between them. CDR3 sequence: CASTIPGRNTEAFF. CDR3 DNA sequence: TGTGCCAGTACAATACCCGGGCGGAACACTGAAGCTTTCTTT.

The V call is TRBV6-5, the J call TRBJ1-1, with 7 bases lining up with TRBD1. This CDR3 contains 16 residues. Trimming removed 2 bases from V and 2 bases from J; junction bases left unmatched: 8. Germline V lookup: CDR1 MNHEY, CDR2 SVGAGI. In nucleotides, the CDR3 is TGTGCCAGCAGTTACCAGTACAGGGGCAGTAACACTGAAGCTTTCTTT. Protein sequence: CASSYQYRGSNTEAFF.

The DNA for the CDR3 is TGTGCCAGCAGTTCCGGGACCGGGGAAAAACTGTTTTTT. Translated: CASSSGTGEKLFF. J is TRBJ1-4 and V is TRBV28, with D possibly being TRBD1 (5 bases). V was clipped by 4 bases and J by 8 bases, with 11 bases between them. Germline V lookup: CDR1 MDHEN, CDR2 SYDVKM. The CDR3 totals 13 residues.

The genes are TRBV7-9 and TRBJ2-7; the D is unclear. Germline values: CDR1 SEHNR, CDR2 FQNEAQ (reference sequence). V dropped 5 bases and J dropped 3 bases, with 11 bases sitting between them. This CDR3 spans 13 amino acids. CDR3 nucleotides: TGTGCCAGCAGCCCTGGGATCTTCTACGAGCAGTACTTC. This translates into CASSPGIFYEQYF.

The CDR3, as DNA: TGTGCCAGCAGTCCGACAGGGAGGAACTATGGCTACACCTTC. It translates to CASSPTGRNYGYTF. The chain joins TRBV6-5 to TRBJ1-2; 7 bases line up with TRBD1. The CDR3 runs to 14 residues. Germline V gene sequence: CDR1 MNHEY, CDR2 SVGAGI. The junction had 5 bases not matched to a gene; V was cut back by 5 bases and J by 2 bases.

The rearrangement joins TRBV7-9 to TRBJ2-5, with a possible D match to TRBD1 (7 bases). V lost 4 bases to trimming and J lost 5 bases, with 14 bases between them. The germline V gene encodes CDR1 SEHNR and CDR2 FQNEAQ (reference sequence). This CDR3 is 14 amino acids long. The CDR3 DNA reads TGTGCCAGCAGCTCTCTACAGGGGAGGGAGACCCAGTACTTC. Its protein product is CASSSLQGRETQYF.

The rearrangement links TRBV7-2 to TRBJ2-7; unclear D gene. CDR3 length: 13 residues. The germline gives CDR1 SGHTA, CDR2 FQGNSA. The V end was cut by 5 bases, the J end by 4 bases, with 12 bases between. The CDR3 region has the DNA TGTGCCAGCAGCCCCGGGCCCAGATACGAGCAGTACTTC. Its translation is CASSPGPRYEQYF.

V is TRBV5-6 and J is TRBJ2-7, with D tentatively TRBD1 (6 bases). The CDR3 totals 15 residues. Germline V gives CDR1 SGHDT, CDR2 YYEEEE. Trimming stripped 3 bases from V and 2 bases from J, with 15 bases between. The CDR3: CASSYLTGSAYEQYF. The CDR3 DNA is TGTGCCAGCAGCTACTTAACAGGGTCGGCCTACGAGCAGTACTTC.

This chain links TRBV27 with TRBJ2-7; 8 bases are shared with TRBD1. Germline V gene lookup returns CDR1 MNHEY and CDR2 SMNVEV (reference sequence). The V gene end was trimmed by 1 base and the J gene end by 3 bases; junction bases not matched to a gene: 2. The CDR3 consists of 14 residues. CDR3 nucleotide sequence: TGTGCCAGCAGTTTATTCGGGACAGGCTACGAGCAGTACTTC. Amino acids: CASSLFGTGYEQYF.

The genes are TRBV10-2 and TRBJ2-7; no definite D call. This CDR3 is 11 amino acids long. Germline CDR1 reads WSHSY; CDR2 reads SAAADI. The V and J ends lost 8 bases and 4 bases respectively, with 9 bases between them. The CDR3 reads CASGQSYEQYF. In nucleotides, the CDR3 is TGCGCCAGCGGGCAATCTTACGAGCAGTACTTC.

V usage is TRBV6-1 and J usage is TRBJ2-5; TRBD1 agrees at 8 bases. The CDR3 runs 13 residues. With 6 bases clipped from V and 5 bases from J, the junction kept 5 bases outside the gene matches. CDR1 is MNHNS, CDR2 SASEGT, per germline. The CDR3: CASRDRGAETQYF. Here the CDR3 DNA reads TGTGCCAGCAGAGACAGGGGCGCCGAGACCCAGTACTTC.

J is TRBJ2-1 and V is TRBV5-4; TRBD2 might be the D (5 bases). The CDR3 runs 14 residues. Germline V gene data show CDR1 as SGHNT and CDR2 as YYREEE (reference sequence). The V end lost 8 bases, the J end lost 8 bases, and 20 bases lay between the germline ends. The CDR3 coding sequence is TGTGCCAGTCCCGGACTGTCGGCTCGGGATGAGCAGTTCTTC. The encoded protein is CASPGLSARDEQFF.

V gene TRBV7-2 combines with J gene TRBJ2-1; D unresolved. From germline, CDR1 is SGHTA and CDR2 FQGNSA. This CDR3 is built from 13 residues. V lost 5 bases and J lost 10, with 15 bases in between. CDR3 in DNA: TGTGCCAGCAGCCTCGCAACGTTCGGAGAGCAGTTCTTC. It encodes CASSLATFGEQFF.

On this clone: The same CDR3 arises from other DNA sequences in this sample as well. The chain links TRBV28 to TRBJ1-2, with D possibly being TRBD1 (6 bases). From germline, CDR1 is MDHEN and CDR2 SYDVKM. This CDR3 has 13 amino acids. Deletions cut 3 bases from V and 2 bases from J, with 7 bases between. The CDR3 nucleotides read TGTGCCAGCAGTTTGACAGGAAACTATGGCTACACCTTC. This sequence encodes CASSLTGNYGYTF.

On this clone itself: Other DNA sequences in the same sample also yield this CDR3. In DNA, the CDR3 is TGTGCCTGGAGTGTACGCGGGGGTCAGCCCCAGCATTTT. Translation gives CAWSVRGGQPQHF. The rearrangement links TRBV30 to TRBJ1-5, with a possible D match to TRBD1 (5 bases). This CDR3 comprises 13 residues. The V and J ends lost 0 bases and 6 bases respectively, with 9 bases between them. The germline V gene encodes CDR1 GTSNPN and CDR2 SVGIG (reference sequence). Full variable domain (rest looked up from reference TRBV30 and TRBJ1-5): SQTIHQWPATLVQPVGSPLSLECTVEGTSNPNLYWYRQAAGRGLQLLFYSVGIGQISSEVPQNLSASRPQDRQFILSSKKLLLSDSGFYLCAWSVRGGQPQHFGDGTRLSIL.

Here the CDR3 reads CASSYPMTGTHTEAFF. The DNA for the CDR3 is TGTGCCAGCAGTTACCCCATGACAGGGACCCACACTGAAGCTTTCTTT. The V and J genes are TRBV6-7 and TRBJ1-1; 7 bases are shared with TRBD1. TRBV6-7 is an ORF; its function is uncertain. The CDR3 has 16 amino acids. V shed 2 bases, J shed 3 bases, and the junction held 9 bases outside the gene matches.

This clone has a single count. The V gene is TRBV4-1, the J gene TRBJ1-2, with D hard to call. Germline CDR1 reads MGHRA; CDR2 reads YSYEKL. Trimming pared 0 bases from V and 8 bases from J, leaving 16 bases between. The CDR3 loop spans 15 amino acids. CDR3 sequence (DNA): TGCGCCAGCAGCCAAGAGGAGGCAGTAGCGTGGGGCTACACCTTC. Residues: CASSQEEAVAWGYTF.

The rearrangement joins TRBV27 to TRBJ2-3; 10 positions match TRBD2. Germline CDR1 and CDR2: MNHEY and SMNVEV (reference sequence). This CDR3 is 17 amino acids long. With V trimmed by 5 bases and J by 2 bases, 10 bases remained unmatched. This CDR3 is CASSLTPSGSPTDTQYF. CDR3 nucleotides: TGTGCCAGCAGTCTCACCCCTAGCGGGAGTCCCACAGATACGCAGTATTTT.

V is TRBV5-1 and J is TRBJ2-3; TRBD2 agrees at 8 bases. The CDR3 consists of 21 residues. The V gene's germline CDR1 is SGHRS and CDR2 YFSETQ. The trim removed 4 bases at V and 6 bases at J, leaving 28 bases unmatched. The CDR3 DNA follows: TGCGCCAGCAGCCCGCAGGACGCGTCCACACTCAGCGGGAGACGGGGTGATACGCAGTATTTT. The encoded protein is CASSPQDASTLSGRRGDTQYF.

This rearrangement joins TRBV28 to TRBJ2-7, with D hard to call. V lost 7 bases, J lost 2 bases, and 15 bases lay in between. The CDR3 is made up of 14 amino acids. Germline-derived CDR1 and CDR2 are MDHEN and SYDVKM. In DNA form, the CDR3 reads TGTGCCAGCACAAAAAGGGCGGTTACCTACGAGCAGTACTTC. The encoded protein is CASTKRAVTYEQYF.

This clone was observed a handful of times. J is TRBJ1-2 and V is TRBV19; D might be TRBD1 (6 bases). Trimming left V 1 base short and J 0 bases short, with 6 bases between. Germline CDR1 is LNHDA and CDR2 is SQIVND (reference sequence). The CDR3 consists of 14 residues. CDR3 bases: TGTGCCAGTAGTATAGGGACAGCTAACTATGGCTACACCTTC. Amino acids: CASSIGTANYGYTF.

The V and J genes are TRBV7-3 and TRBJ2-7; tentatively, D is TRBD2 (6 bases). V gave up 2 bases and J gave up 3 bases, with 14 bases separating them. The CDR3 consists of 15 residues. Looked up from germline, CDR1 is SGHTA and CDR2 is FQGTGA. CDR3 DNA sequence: TGTGCCAGCAGCTTAGCTGAACGGGGGAACTACGAGCAGTACTTC. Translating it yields CASSLAERGNYEQYF.

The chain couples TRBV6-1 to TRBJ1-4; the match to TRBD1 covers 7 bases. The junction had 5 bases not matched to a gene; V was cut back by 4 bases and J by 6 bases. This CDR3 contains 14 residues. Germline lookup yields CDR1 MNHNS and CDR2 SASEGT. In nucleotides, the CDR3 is TGTGCCAGCAGTGCAGGGACAGTCGATGAAAAACTGTTTTTT. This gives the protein CASSAGTVDEKLFF.

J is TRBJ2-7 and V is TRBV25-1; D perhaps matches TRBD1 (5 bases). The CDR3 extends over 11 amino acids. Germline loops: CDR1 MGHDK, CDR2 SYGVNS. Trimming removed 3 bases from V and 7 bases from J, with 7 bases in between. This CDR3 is CASSDYREQYF. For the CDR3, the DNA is TGTGCCAGCAGTGATTACAGGGAGCAGTACTTC.

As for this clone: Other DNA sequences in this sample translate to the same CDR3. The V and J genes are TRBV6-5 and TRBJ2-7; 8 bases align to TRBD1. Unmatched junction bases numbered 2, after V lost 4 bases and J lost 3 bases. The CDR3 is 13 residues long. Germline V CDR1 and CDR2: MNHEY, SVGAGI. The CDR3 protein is CASSSGTGYEQYF. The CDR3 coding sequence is TGTGCCAGCAGTTCCGGGACAGGCTACGAGCAGTACTTC.

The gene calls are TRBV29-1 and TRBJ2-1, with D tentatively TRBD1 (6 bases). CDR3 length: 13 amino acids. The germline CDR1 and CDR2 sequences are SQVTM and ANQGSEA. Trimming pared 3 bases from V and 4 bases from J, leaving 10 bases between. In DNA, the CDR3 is TGCAGCGTTGAGGGACACCAATACAATGAGCAGTTCTTC. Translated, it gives CSVEGHQYNEQFF.

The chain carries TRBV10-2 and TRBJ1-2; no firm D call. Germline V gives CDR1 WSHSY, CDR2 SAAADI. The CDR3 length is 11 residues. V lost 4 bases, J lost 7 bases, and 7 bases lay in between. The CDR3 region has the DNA TGCGCCAGCAGTGGCGGGGTTGGCTACACCTTC. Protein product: CASSGGVGYTF.

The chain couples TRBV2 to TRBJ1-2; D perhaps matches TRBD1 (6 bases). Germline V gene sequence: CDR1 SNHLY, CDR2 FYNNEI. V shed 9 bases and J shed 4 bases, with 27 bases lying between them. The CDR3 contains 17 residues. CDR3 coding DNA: TGTGCCAGAGGGGGACATCCGTTGAGATTCAGATTCTATGGCTACACCTTC. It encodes CARGGHPLRFRFYGYTF.

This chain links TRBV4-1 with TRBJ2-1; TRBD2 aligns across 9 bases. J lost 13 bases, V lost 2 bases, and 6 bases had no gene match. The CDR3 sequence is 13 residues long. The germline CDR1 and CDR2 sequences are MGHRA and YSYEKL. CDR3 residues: CASSQPTGTSQFF. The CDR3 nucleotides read TGCGCCAGCAGCCAACCCACCGGGACTAGCCAGTTCTTC.

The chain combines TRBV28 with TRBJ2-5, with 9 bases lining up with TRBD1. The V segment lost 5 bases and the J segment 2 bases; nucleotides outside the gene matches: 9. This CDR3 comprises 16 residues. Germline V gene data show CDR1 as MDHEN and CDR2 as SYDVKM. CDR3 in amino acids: CASSPSGTGNQETQYF. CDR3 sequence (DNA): TGTGCCAGCAGTCCCAGCGGGACAGGGAATCAAGAGACCCAGTACTTC.